The 30 T cell receptor beta chains listed next were all sequenced from one sample in a study of cytomegalovirus exposure and HLA in healthy donors. The data were produced by immunoSEQ multiplex PCR, yet TCRdb's version contains in-frame clones alone and is incomplete. The sample records about 190,000 clones, roughly 84% being singletons. Sequencing was carried out using PBMCs. Every receptor here comes from a woman between 18 and 29 years old in good health and CMV-seropositive.

This clone was observed a few times. The genes are TRBV7-9 and TRBJ1-2; TRBD1 aligns across 8 bases. V shed 1 base and J 7 bases; nucleotides not matched to a gene: 5. From germline, CDR1 is SEHNR and CDR2 FQNEAQ (reference sequence). There are 14 residues in the CDR3. This CDR3 reads CASSLGTGPGGYTF. The CDR3 DNA sequence: TGTGCCAGCAGCTTAGGGACAGGGCCTGGTGGCTACACCTTC.

This rearrangement joins TRBV19 to TRBJ1-4; 7 bases agree with TRBD1. Germline V gene sequence: CDR1 LNHDA, CDR2 SQIVND (reference sequence). The CDR3 is 14 residues long. V lost 10 bases to trimming and J lost 3 bases; unmatched junction nucleotides: 8. This CDR3 reads CATRTGSANEKLFF. The CDR3 coding sequence is TGTGCCACCCGGACAGGTTCAGCTAATGAAAAACTGTTTTTT.

The rearrangement links TRBV5-1 to TRBJ1-1; weak D call: TRBD1 (6 bases). CDR1 SGHRS and CDR2 YFSETQ come from the germline V gene. The CDR3 runs to 14 residues. The V end was cut by 0 bases, the J end by 5 bases, with 11 bases between. DNA for the CDR3: TGCGCCAGCAGCTTGGAGGGGGAGGGGACTGAAGCTTTCTTT. Translated: CASSLEGEGTEAFF. The full variable domain, in which reference TRBV5-1 and TRBJ1-1 provide the parts outside the CDR3, is KAGVTQTPRYLIKTRGQQVTLSCSPISGHRSVSWYQQTPGQGLQFLFEYFSETQRNKGNFPGRFSGRQFSNSRSEMNVSTLELGDSALYLCASSLEGEGTEAFFGQGTRLTVV.

The chain is built from TRBV18 and TRBJ2-1; TRBD1 is a possible D gene (5 bases). Trimming removed 2 bases at V and 9 bases at J, with 20 bases between. The CDR3 has 16 amino acids. Germline loops: CDR1 KGHSH, CDR2 LQKENI. This CDR3 is CASSPNKGQGWGEQFF. CDR3 coding DNA: TGTGCCAGCTCACCAAATAAGGGGCAAGGTTGGGGTGAGCAGTTCTTC.

This clone appeared many times. The chain carries TRBV6-1 and TRBJ2-2; 8 nucleotides agree with TRBD1. The CDR3 consists of 15 residues. Germline V gives CDR1 MNHNS, CDR2 SASEGT. The V and J ends lost 6 bases and 8 bases, in that order; junction bases with no gene match: 11. Here the CDR3 reads CASSQLGQGTGELFF. DNA for the CDR3: TGTGCCAGCAGCCAACTAGGACAGGGAACAGGGGAGCTGTTTTTT.

The J gene is TRBJ2-1, the V gene TRBV13, with a tentative D call TRBD2 (6 bases). V was pared by 5 bases and J by 7 bases, with 15 bases between. Germline V gene sequence: CDR1 PRHDT, CDR2 FYEKMQ (reference sequence). This CDR3 is 14 amino acids long. The CDR3 sequence is CASSKEAGGNEQFF. The CDR3 DNA reads TGTGCCAGCAGCAAGGAAGCGGGTGGAAATGAGCAGTTCTTC.

The chain is built from TRBV7-9 and TRBJ1-6; D may be TRBD1 (5 bases). V was shortened by 7 bases and J by 10 bases, with 14 bases between the two germline ends. The length of the CDR3 is 13 residues. Germline CDR1 and CDR2: SEHNR and FQNEAQ (reference sequence). CDR3 nucleotides: TGTGCCAGCACAGGTACAGGTTACTCACCCCTCCACTTT. Translation: CASTGTGYSPLHF.

The chain links TRBV6-1 to TRBJ1-2, with 10 bases matching TRBD1. The CDR3 sequence is 14 residues long. Germline V CDR1 and CDR2: MNHNS, SASEGT. Germline trimming cut 3 bases from V and 8 bases from J; bases unmatched to any gene: 6. This CDR3 is CASSDTRDRGGYTF. CDR3 bases: TGTGCCAGCAGTGATACCCGGGACAGGGGAGGCTACACCTTC.

This clone was detected once. The chain joins TRBV9 to TRBJ2-3; no reliable D call. Germline CDR1 and CDR2: SGDLS and YYNGEE. The V end lost 0 bases, the J end lost 2 bases, and 7 bases lay between the germline ends. CDR3 length equals 14 residues. CDR3 DNA: TGTGCCAGCAGCGTAGGTCCCTACACAGATACGCAGTATTTT. As protein: CASSVGPYTDTQYF.

This sequence joins TRBV18 and TRBJ1-1; D is possibly TRBD1 (5 bases). Germline V gene data show CDR1 as KGHSH and CDR2 as LQKENI. Trimming took off 2 bases at V and 5 bases at J, with 18 bases between the two ends. The CDR3 length is 16 residues. CDR3 protein: CASSPRGQGVSTEAFF. In DNA, the CDR3 is TGTGCCAGCTCACCAAGGGGCCAGGGTGTGAGTACTGAAGCTTTCTTT.

The gene calls are TRBV11-2 and TRBJ2-7; 8 bases are shared with TRBD1. Germline V CDR1 and CDR2: SGHAT, FQNNGV. CDR3 size: 15 residues. Trimming took 2 bases from V and 7 from J; bases not matched to a gene: 10. The CDR3 loop is CASSLFAGQVEEQYF. In nucleotides, the CDR3 is TGTGCCAGCAGCTTATTTGCGGGACAGGTGGAAGAGCAGTACTTC.

The V gene is TRBV11-2, the J gene TRBJ2-1; 12 bases map to TRBD2. The CDR3 is 16 residues long. V gave up 3 bases and J gave up 14 bases; unmatched junction bases: 14. Germline V lookup: CDR1 SGHAT, CDR2 FQNNGV. The CDR3 nucleotides are TGTGCCAGCAGCTTCCTCCACAAGACTAGCGGGGGAGGCAAGTTCTTC. Translated, it gives CASSFLHKTSGGGKFF. The whole variable domain, filled in from reference TRBV11-2 and TRBJ2-1, reads EAGVAQSPRYKIIEKRQSVAFWCNPISGHATLYWYQQILGQGPKLLIQFQNNGVVDDSQLPKDRFSAERLKGVDSTLKIQPAKLEDSAVYLCASSFLHKTSGGGKFFGPGTRLTVL.

The chain carries TRBV5-1 and TRBJ1-4; possible D gene TRBD1, 5 bases. CDR3 size: 14 residues. The germline gives CDR1 SGHRS, CDR2 YFSETQ. Trimming pared 4 bases from V and 4 bases from J, leaving 11 bases between. The CDR3 DNA is TGCGCCAGCAGCCCCGGGCAGGGTAATGAAAAACTGTTTTTT. This sequence encodes CASSPGQGNEKLFF.

The chain has TRBV4-3 and TRBJ1-5; D remains ambiguous. The CDR3 runs to 17 residues. Germline assignment: CDR1 LGHNA and CDR2 YSLEER. V gave up 0 bases and J gave up 5 bases, with 17 bases separating them. Here the CDR3 reads CASSQDAGLLRDQPQHF. Here the CDR3 DNA reads TGCGCCAGCAGCCAAGATGCCGGACTGCTGAGGGATCAGCCCCAGCATTTT.

The V call is TRBV5-1, the J call TRBJ2-1; D may be TRBD2 (5 bases). Trimming pared 5 bases from V and 7 bases from J, leaving 10 bases between. The CDR3 consists of 12 residues. The V gene's germline CDR1 is SGHRS and CDR2 YFSETQ. In DNA form, the CDR3 reads TGCGCCAGCAGTCAAAGAGGGAATGAGCAGTTCTTC. Translation: CASSQRGNEQFF.

The V and J genes are TRBV2 and TRBJ2-3, with D possibly TRBD2 on 6 matching bases. The germline V gene encodes CDR1 SNHLY and CDR2 FYNNEI. The CDR3 is 13 residues long. V lost 6 bases to trimming and J lost 1 base, with 8 bases between them. Here the CDR3 reads CASRSGGTDTQYF. As DNA, the CDR3 is TGTGCCAGCAGATCGGGGGGCACAGATACGCAGTATTTT.

The chain links TRBV2 to TRBJ2-3; 10 bases fit TRBD1. Looked up from germline, CDR1 is SNHLY and CDR2 is FYNNEI. CDR3 size: 15 residues. With 4 bases clipped from V and 6 bases from J, the junction kept 7 bases outside the gene matches. Here the CDR3 reads CASSGDRGLTDTQYF. CDR3 nucleotide sequence: TGTGCCAGCAGTGGGGACAGGGGCTTGACGGATACGCAGTATTTT.

The chain is built from TRBV27 and TRBJ1-5; D gene ambiguous. The V gene's germline CDR1 is MNHEY and CDR2 SMNVEV (reference sequence). V was cut by 6 bases and J by 6 bases, with 9 bases left in between. This CDR3 comprises 12 residues. CDR3 loop: CASSIGGQPQHF. The CDR3 nucleotides read TGTGCCAGCAGCATCGGAGGTCAGCCCCAGCATTTT.

The chain is built from TRBV6-6 and TRBJ1-2; D remains unclear. The length of the CDR3 is 11 residues. V shed 8 bases and J shed 7 bases, with 11 bases lying between them. Per the germline V gene, CDR1 is MNHNY and CDR2 is SVGAGI (reference sequence). The DNA for the CDR3 is TGTGCCAGCTTCGGTACGGGTGGCTACACCTTC. It specifies CASFGTGGYTF.

J is TRBJ2-5 and V is TRBV6-1, with 8 bases fitting TRBD2. CDR3 length: 17 amino acids. Trimming at V came to 4 bases and at J to 5 bases, leaving 15 bases not matched to a gene. The germline V gene has CDR1 MNHNS and CDR2 SASEGT. CDR3 protein: CASSAERGIAVWETQYF. The CDR3 coding sequence is TGTGCCAGCAGTGCGGAGCGGGGGATCGCTGTGTGGGAGACCCAGTACTTC.

The chain combines TRBV11-3 with TRBJ2-1, with D maybe TRBD2 (6 bases). This CDR3 is built from 15 residues. The germline gives CDR1 SGHNT, CDR2 YENEEA. V lost 3 bases, J lost 2 bases, and 11 bases lay in between. The CDR3 DNA sequence: TGTGCCAGCAGCTTGAGTCCGGGGGCCTACAATGAGCAGTTCTTC. Its translation: CASSLSPGAYNEQFF.

The chain combines TRBV7-2 with TRBJ1-5, with TRBD1 as a possible D gene (5 bases). Trimming pared 1 base from V and 2 bases from J, leaving 12 bases between. Germline CDR1 reads SGHTA; CDR2 reads FQGNSA. CDR3 length equals 16 residues. In DNA form, the CDR3 reads TGTGCCAGCAGCTTAGTGGGGGGACCCCGCAATCAGCCCCAGCATTTT. Protein sequence: CASSLVGGPRNQPQHF. Variable domain in full (rest from reference TRBV7-2 and TRBJ1-5): GAGVSQSPSNKVTEKGKDVELRCDPISGHTALYWYRQSLGQGLEFLIYFQGNSAPDKSGLPSDRFSAERTGGSVSTLTIQRTQQEDSAVYLCASSLVGGPRNQPQHFGDGTRLSIL.

V and J are TRBV12-2 and TRBJ2-1; the table calls TRBD1, which could not be checked here. TRBV12-2 has pseudogene status. There are 16 residues in the CDR3. For the CDR3, the DNA is TGTGCAAGTCGCCTCAGGGGGCGTAGGATCAACAATGAGCAGTTCTTC. It is translated as CASRLRGRRINNEQFF.

This chain links TRBV5-1 with TRBJ2-7; TRBD2 is a possible D gene (7 bases). The CDR3 is 15 residues long. Trimming removed 2 bases from V and 3 bases from J, with 15 bases in between. The germline V gene has CDR1 SGHRS and CDR2 YFSETQ. CDR3: CASSFGGTTRYEQYF. CDR3 coding DNA: TGCGCCAGCAGCTTCGGGGGGACAACTCGCTACGAGCAGTACTTC.

Points on this clone: The sample has other DNA sequences that encode this CDR3 too. The rearrangement links TRBV19 to TRBJ1-1; D remains unclear. The CDR3 length is 11 residues. Trimming removed 6 bases from V and 2 bases from J, with 4 bases in between. Germline CDR1 LNHDA, CDR2 SQIVND (reference sequence). The DNA of the CDR3 is TGTGCCAGTAGGAGAAACACTGAAGCTTTCTTT. Encoded protein: CASRRNTEAFF.

This rearrangement joins TRBV15 to TRBJ1-5; D is possibly TRBD1 (5 bases). V lost 6 bases and J lost 4, with 16 bases in between. The CDR3 runs 15 residues. Looked up from germline, CDR1 is LNHNV and CDR2 is YYDKDF (reference sequence). The CDR3 loop reads CATRGFNGGNQPQHF. In nucleotides, the CDR3 is TGTGCCACCAGGGGATTTAACGGGGGGAATCAGCCCCAGCATTTT. The full variable domain, with the rest looked up from reference TRBV15 and TRBJ1-5, is DAMVIQNPRYQVTQFGKPVTLSCSQTLNHNVMYWYQQKSSQAPKLLFHYYDKDFNNEADTPDNFQSRRPNTSFCFLDIRSPGLGDTAMYLCATRGFNGGNQPQHFGDGTRLSIL.

The chain couples TRBV27 to TRBJ2-2, with D possibly TRBD1 on 6 matching bases. The germline CDR1 and CDR2 sequences are MNHEY and SMNVEV (reference sequence). The CDR3 totals 15 residues. V was clipped by 5 bases and J by 4 bases, with 14 bases between them. CDR3 loop: CASSLGGQGTGELFF. The CDR3 nucleotides are TGTGCCAGCAGTCTAGGGGGTCAAGGCACCGGGGAGCTGTTTTTT.

The V and J genes are TRBV7-8 and TRBJ1-6, with a tentative D call TRBD1 (6 bases). Germline-derived CDR1 and CDR2 are SGHVS and FQNEAQ. This CDR3 contains 14 residues. Trimming removed 3 bases from V and 5 bases from J, with 8 bases in between. In nucleotides, the CDR3 is TGTGCCAGCAGCTTTGCAGGGGATAATTCACCCCTCCACTTT. Residues: CASSFAGDNSPLHF.

The chain recombines TRBV6-1 with TRBJ1-5; D not resolved. This CDR3 is built from 14 residues. The germline V gene has CDR1 MNHNS and CDR2 SASEGT. Between the trimmed V and J ends, which lost 5 bases and 4 bases, there was a span of 12 bases. The CDR3 here is CASSPLAGNQPQHF. The DNA of the CDR3 is TGTGCCAGCAGTCCCTTAGCCGGGAATCAGCCCCAGCATTTT.

The gene calls are TRBV7-3 and TRBJ2-1, with D perhaps matching TRBD1 (6 bases). V lost 5 bases and J lost 10, with 15 bases in between. The CDR3 totals 13 residues. Germline CDR1 SGHTA, CDR2 FQGTGA. The CDR3, as DNA: TGTGCCAGCAGCGCGGACAGTGGAAAGGAGCAGTTCTTC. This codes for CASSADSGKEQFF.